Following are 26 T cell receptor beta chains from one sample sequenced in a study of blood T cell repertoires in COVID-19. The protocol was immunoSEQ multiplex PCR, while the TCRdb copy is restricted to in-frame clones and leaves out a portion. The sample includes tens of thousands of clones, around 73% of them seen just once. The sequenced sample consisted of peripheral blood. The origin of the receptors is a man older than 75 with acute or convalescent COVID-19.

V usage is TRBV7-2 and J usage is TRBJ2-1; TRBD1 is a possible D gene (5 bases). Germline assignment: CDR1 SGHTA and CDR2 FQGNSA. Between the trimmed V and J ends, which lost 4 bases and 4 bases, there was a span of 8 bases. The CDR3 contains 13 residues. CDR3 protein: CASSSTAYNEQFF. Here the CDR3 DNA reads TGTGCCAGCAGCTCGACAGCTTACAATGAGCAGTTCTTC.

The rearrangement joins TRBV6-5 to TRBJ2-7, with 7 bases identical to TRBD1. V lost 4 bases and J lost 5; bases outside the gene matches: 2. Germline lookup yields CDR1 MNHEY and CDR2 SVGAGI. The CDR3 loop spans 12 amino acids. Written as DNA, the CDR3 is TGTGCCAGCAGTTTACAGGGGAACGAGCAGTACTTC. Amino acids: CASSLQGNEQYF.

The rearrangement joins TRBV10-3 to TRBJ2-3; 9 nucleotides align to TRBD1. From germline, CDR1 is ENHRY and CDR2 SYGVKD. J was trimmed by 2 bases and V by 0 bases; bases with no gene match: 3. The length of the CDR3 is 16 residues. In DNA, the CDR3 is TGTGCCATCAGTGAGTCCGGGACAGGGACCACAGATACGCAGTATTTT. Its protein is CAISESGTGTTDTQYF.

This clone has just a few counts. The chain employs TRBV6-2 or TRBV6-3 and TRBJ1-1, with 8 bases aligning to TRBD1. J was trimmed by 11 bases and V by 5 bases; bases with no gene match: 16. Germline-derived CDR1 and CDR2 are MNHEY and SVGEGT. The CDR3 consists of 15 residues. As DNA, the CDR3 is TGTGCCAGCAGTCCCCAGGGGGCCCTGCCCCCAAGGGCTTTCTTT. Translation gives CASSPQGALPPRAFF.

This clone occurred a few times. The rearrangement joins TRBV2 to TRBJ2-7; D remains unclear. V shed 6 bases and J shed 3 bases, with 6 bases lying between them. The CDR3 spans 11 residues. Looked up from germline, CDR1 is SNHLY and CDR2 is FYNNEI. The CDR3 nucleotides read TGTGCCAGCAGCCCTTACTACGAGCAGTACTTC. This gives the protein CASSPYYEQYF.

This clone was seen a few times. The gene calls are TRBV5-4 and TRBJ1-4; D gene unclear. Per the germline V gene, CDR1 is SGHNT and CDR2 is YYREEE (reference sequence). Trimming removed 1 base at V and 5 bases at J, with 12 bases between. The CDR3 spans 15 residues. This chain's CDR3 is CASSLRPGENEKLFF. CDR3 bases: TGTGCCAGCAGCTTGCGGCCAGGCGAGAATGAAAAACTGTTTTTT.

This chain connects TRBV5-6 to TRBJ1-4, with no clear D. The CDR3 has 15 residues. The germline V gene has CDR1 SGHDT and CDR2 YYEEEE. Trimming pared 0 bases from V and 0 bases from J, leaving 6 bases between. CDR3 DNA: TGTGCCAGCAGCTTGGCGGTTACAACTAATGAAAAACTGTTTTTT. Translation: CASSLAVTTNEKLFF.

The chain combines TRBV6-5 with TRBJ1-1, with D maybe TRBD1 (6 bases). The CDR3 covers 11 residues. V lost 8 bases, J lost 8 bases, and 12 bases lay in between. CDR1 and CDR2 (germline): MNHEY, SVGAGI. DNA of the CDR3: TGTGCCAGCTACCGGGACAACGAAGCTTTCTTT. Translated, it gives CASYRDNEAFF.

The DNA of the CDR3 is TGTGCCAGCAGCCTAGCGGGGGGGACCACAGATACGCAGTATTTT. This sequence encodes CASSLAGGTTDTQYF. The chain carries TRBV7-3 and TRBJ2-3; TRBD2 aligns across 12 bases. Germline CDR1 reads SGHTA; CDR2 reads FQGTGA. The CDR3 has 15 residues. Trimming took 5 bases from V and 2 from J; bases not matched to a gene: 2.

V is TRBV7-9 and J is TRBJ2-7, with D possibly TRBD2 on 6 matching bases. The length of the CDR3 is 14 residues. The germline V and J ends were trimmed by 7 bases and 2 bases, with 15 bases remaining between them. CDR1 and CDR2 from the germline V gene are SEHNR and FQNEAQ (reference sequence). CDR3 nucleotide sequence: TGTGCCAGCATCACGGGGCGGGGTCCCTACGAGCAGTACTTC. This encodes CASITGRGPYEQYF.

The chain couples TRBV7-6 to TRBJ1-5, with D tentatively TRBD1 (5 bases). CDR1 and CDR2 (germline): SGHVS, FNYEAQ. The ends were cut back, 4 bases at V and 5 bases at J, with 24 bases in the middle. The CDR3 is made up of 18 amino acids. The CDR3 DNA is TGTGCCAGCAGCTCCCTCCCGGGGGGGTCCAGGGTAGATCAGCCCCAGCATTTT. It translates to CASSSLPGGSRVDQPQHF.

The chain uses TRBV10-1 and TRBJ2-1; the D gene is possibly TRBD2 (5 bases). V dropped 10 bases and J dropped 12 bases, with 31 bases sitting between them. CDR1 and CDR2 from the germline V gene are WNHNN and SYGVQD (reference sequence). The CDR3 has 16 residues. The CDR3 DNA reads TGCGCCACCGGTCGGTTCCAACTTCCCGCCCGAGGAGGGCAGTTCTTC. Its translation is CATGRFQLPARGGQFF.

This clone was recorded a few times. The chain has TRBV12-3 or TRBV12-4 and TRBJ1-1, with D perhaps TRBD1 (6 bases). The V gene lost 2 bases and the J gene lost 6 bases, with 10 bases spanning the gap. The CDR3 covers 13 residues. As DNA, the CDR3 is TGTGCCAGCAGTTTATTTGCAGGGGCTGAAGCTTTCTTT. Translation gives CASSLFAGAEAFF.

The rearrangement links TRBV11-2 to TRBJ1-6; D gene uncertain. CDR1 and CDR2 from the germline V gene are SGHAT and FQNNGV. The CDR3 sequence is 17 residues long. Trimming removed 7 bases at V and 2 bases at J, with 18 bases between. The DNA for the CDR3 is TGTGCCAGCACCGCCCCCGGAGGAGGACCCTATAATTCACCCCTCCACTTT. It codes for CASTAPGGGPYNSPLHF.

The chain links TRBV6-5 to TRBJ2-3, with TRBD2 as a possible D gene (6 bases). This CDR3 region has 13 residues. The V end lost 0 bases, the J end lost 9 bases, and 10 bases lay between the germline ends. Germline CDR1 is MNHEY and CDR2 is SVGAGI. In DNA form, the CDR3 reads TGTGCCAGCAGTTACTCGTTGCGGGGCACGCAGTATTTT. Its translation is CASSYSLRGTQYF.

The chain is built from TRBV7-9 and TRBJ2-2, with a possible D match to TRBD1 (6 bases). V was shortened by 5 bases and J by 1 base, with 11 bases between the two germline ends. The CDR3 consists of 15 residues. The V gene's germline CDR1 is SEHNR and CDR2 FQNEAQ (reference sequence). CDR3 loop: CASSQDSLNTGELFF. For the CDR3, the DNA is TGTGCCAGCAGCCAGGACAGCTTGAACACCGGGGAGCTGTTTTTT.

This clone turned up a few times. The chain couples TRBV19 to TRBJ2-2; 9 bases agree with TRBD1. Germline CDR1 reads LNHDA; CDR2 reads SQIVND (reference sequence). This CDR3 is built from 15 residues. The ends lost 4 bases at V and 1 base at J; junction bases unmatched: 1. The CDR3 here is CASSRQGGNTGELFF. CDR3 in DNA: TGTGCCAGTAGTAGACAGGGGGGGAACACCGGGGAGCTGTTTTTT.

This clone was detected only once. V is TRBV11-3 and J is TRBJ2-3; D not resolved. The CDR3 has 14 amino acids. V was pared by 1 base and J by 1 base, with 6 bases between. Germline-derived CDR1 and CDR2 are SGHNT and YENEEA. The CDR3 here is CASSLGRGTDTQYF. CDR3 in DNA: TGTGCCAGCAGCTTAGGAAGAGGCACAGATACGCAGTATTTT. Using reference TRBV11-3 and TRBJ2-3 for the parts outside the CDR3, the full variable domain is EAGVVQSPRYKIIEKKQPVAFWCNPISGHNTLYWYLQNLGQGPELLIRYENEEAVDDSQLPKDRFSAERLKGVDSTLKIQPAELGDSAVYLCASSLGRGTDTQYFGPGTRLTVL.

V and J are TRBV3-1 (or the pseudogene TRBV3-2) and TRBJ2-3; D is ambiguous. CDR1 and CDR2 (germline): LGHDT, YNNKEL (reference sequence). Trimming cost V 0 bases and J 0 bases, with 13 bases left between them. This CDR3 spans 17 amino acids. The CDR3 DNA sequence: TGTGCCAGCAGCCAAGATTGGCCAGCGACTAGCACAGATACGCAGTATTTT. It is translated as CASSQDWPATSTDTQYF.

V usage is TRBV7-2 and J usage is TRBJ2-3; TRBD2 agrees at 11 bases. The ends lost 2 bases at V and 6 bases at J; junction bases unmatched: 10. This CDR3 region has 17 residues. From germline, CDR1 is SGHTA and CDR2 FQGNSA. The CDR3 nucleotides read TGTGCCAGCAGCTTATTCTTGACTAGCGGGGTTGTGGATACGCAGTATTTT. Translating gives CASSLFLTSGVVDTQYF.

V and J are TRBV5-4 and TRBJ1-3, with no clear D. Germline V lookup: CDR1 SGHNT, CDR2 YYREEE (reference sequence). V was shortened by 2 bases and J by 0 bases, with 9 bases between the two germline ends. This CDR3 is built from 15 residues. The CDR3 DNA reads as TGTGCCAGCAGCTTTCTCCCCCTCTCTGGAAACACCATATATTTT. The encoded protein is CASSFLPLSGNTIYF.

The V call is TRBV19, the J call TRBJ2-1; no clear D gene. CDR3 size: 14 residues. V was clipped by 0 bases and J by 7 bases, with 10 bases between them. The germline CDR1 and CDR2 sequences are LNHDA and SQIVND (reference sequence). CDR3 sequence: CASSIDETPNEQFF. CDR3 DNA: TGTGCCAGTAGTATAGACGAGACTCCTAATGAGCAGTTCTTC.

The chain recombines TRBV2 with TRBJ2-3, with 8 bases that match TRBD2. The CDR3 totals 15 residues. J lost 7 bases, V lost 6 bases, and 12 bases had no gene match. Germline V gene lookup returns CDR1 SNHLY and CDR2 FYNNEI. The CDR3 nucleotides are TGTGCCAGCAGGACTTCGGTAGCGGGGCCTAATACGCAGTATTTT. Encoded protein: CASRTSVAGPNTQYF.

The chain recombines TRBV25-1 with TRBJ1-5; D gene unclear. From germline, CDR1 is MGHDK and CDR2 SYGVNS. V lost 3 bases and J lost 7, with 10 bases in between. The CDR3 covers 13 residues. CDR3 protein: CASSDLRGQPQHF. The DNA of the CDR3 is TGTGCCAGCAGTGACCTAAGAGGGCAGCCCCAGCATTTT.

This clone has a handful of counts. The chain links TRBV3-1 (or the pseudogene TRBV3-2) to TRBJ2-7; no clear D. The V gene lost 6 bases and the J gene lost 7 bases, with 7 bases spanning the gap. This CDR3 has 10 amino acids. CDR1 LGHDT and CDR2 YNNKEL come from the germline V gene (reference sequence). The CDR3 protein is CASSQLEQYF. CDR3 nucleotide sequence: TGTGCCAGCAGTCAGTTAGAGCAGTACTTC.

The genes are TRBV6-5 and TRBJ1-2; D gene ambiguous. The germline V and J ends were trimmed by 7 bases and 4 bases, with 7 bases remaining between them. This CDR3 region has 11 residues. Germline CDR1 reads MNHEY; CDR2 reads SVGAGI. The CDR3: CASKAVYGYTF. In DNA, the CDR3 is TGTGCCAGCAAGGCGGTCTATGGCTACACCTTC.